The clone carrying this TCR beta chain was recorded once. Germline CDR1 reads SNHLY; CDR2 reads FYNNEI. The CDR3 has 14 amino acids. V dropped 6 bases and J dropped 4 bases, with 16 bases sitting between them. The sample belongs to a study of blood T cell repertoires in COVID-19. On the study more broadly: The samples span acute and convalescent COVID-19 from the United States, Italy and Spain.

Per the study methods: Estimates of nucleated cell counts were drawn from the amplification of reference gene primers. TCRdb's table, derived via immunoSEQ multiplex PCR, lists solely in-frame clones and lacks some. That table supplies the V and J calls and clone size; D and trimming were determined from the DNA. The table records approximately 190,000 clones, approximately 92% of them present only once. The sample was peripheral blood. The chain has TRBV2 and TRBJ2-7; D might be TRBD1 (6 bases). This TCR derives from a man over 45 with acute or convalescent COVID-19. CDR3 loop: CASSAGGQYYEQYV. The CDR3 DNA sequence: TGTGCCAGCAGCGCAGGAGGACAGTATTACGAGCAGTACGTC.